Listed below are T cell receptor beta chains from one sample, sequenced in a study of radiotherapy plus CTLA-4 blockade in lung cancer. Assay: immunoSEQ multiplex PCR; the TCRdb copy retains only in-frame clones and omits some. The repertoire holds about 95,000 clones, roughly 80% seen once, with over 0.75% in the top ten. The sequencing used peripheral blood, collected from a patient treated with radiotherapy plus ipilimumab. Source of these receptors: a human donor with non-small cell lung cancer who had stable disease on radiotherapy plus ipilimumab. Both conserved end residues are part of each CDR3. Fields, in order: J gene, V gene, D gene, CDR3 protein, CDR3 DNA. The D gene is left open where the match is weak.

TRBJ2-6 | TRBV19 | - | CASSTGAAGANVLTF | TGTGCCAGTAGTACAGGGGCTGCTGGGGCCAACGTCCTGACTTTC
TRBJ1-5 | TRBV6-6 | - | CASSYDSYNQPQHF | TGTGCCAGCAGTTACGACAGCTACAATCAGCCCCAGCATTTT
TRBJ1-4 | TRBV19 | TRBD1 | CASTPVRGTVAEKLFF | TGTGCCAGTACCCCCGTCCGCGGGACAGTGGCGGAAAAACTGTTTTTT
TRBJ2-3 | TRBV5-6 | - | CASSFELLSTDTQYF | TGTGCCAGCAGCTTTGAGCTGCTTAGCACAGATACGCAGTATTTT
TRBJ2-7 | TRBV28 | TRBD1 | CASSFRDRGRGGQYF | TGTGCCAGCAGCTTCCGGGACAGGGGACGAGGGGGGCAGTACTTC
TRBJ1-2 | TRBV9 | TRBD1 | CASSGRGTGGFGYTF | TGTGCCAGCAGCGGCCGAGGGACAGGGGGCTTTGGCTACACCTTC
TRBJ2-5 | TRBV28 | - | CASSSDGETQYF | TGTGCCAGCAGTTCGGATGGGGAGACCCAGTACTTC
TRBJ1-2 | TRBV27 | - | CASGFAGRGGYTF | TGTGCCAGCGGGTTCGCCGGGAGAGGAGGCTACACCTTC
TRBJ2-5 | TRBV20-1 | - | CSAETEETQYF | TGCAGTGCTGAGACGGAAGAGACCCAGTACTTC
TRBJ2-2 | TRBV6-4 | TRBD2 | CASSDSPGLAGAPGELFF | TGTGCCAGCAGTGACTCGCCCGGACTAGCGGGAGCCCCCGGGGAGCTGTTTTTT
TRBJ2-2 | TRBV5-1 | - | CASSYTGELFF | TGCGCCAGCAGCTACACCGGGGAGCTGTTTTTT
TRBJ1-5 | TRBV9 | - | CASSVTGSRDQPQHF | TGTGCCAGCAGCGTTACGGGTAGTAGGGATCAGCCCCAGCATTTT
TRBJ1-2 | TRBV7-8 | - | CASSLPRGDGYTF | TGTGCCAGCAGCTTACCCAGGGGAGATGGCTACACCTTC
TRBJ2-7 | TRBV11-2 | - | CASSLDSGTPAPYEQYF | TGTGCCAGCAGCTTGGATTCGGGGACCCCCGCCCCATACGAGCAGTACTTC